Listed here is a single T cell receptor beta chain. Its antigen specificity is not known. The record has no base qualities; no much larger clone is one base away. This specimen comes from a study of cytotoxic CD8 clonotypes in ibrutinib-treated CLL (dated by TCRdb to the early 2020s). Regarding the study in general: The cohort was composed of roughly ten relapsed/refractory and about 15 treatment-naive patients; IGHV unmutated status was identified in 17 patients. Responses were partial in approximately 24 patients and complete in 2; after median approximately 5.5 years follow-up, around 15 stayed in remission and roughly twelve progressed. Response samples were obtained after a median of about 13 months of treatment, with a range of about 6 to 36 months. On average, each sample yielded 255,043 productive templates and around 98,000 productive rearrangements. Of the approximately 87 people in the trial, 25 to 30 had longitudinal samples available. Cryopreserved peripheral blood mononuclear cells were obtained prior to treatment, at the time of response, and at either disease progression or sustained remission. All remission and progressive disease samples were collected while patients were still receiving ibrutinib. Here is what the overall study found, with its caveats: Clonality increased at ibrutinib response, stayed stable in sustained remission, and fell back toward baseline at progression. Public clonotypes were rare and either shrank or stayed stable during treatment, and the rise in clonality at ibrutinib response reflected expansion of private clonotypes. Sampling times were not matched between patients in sustained remission and patients whose disease was progressing, and lymph node repertoires were not examined. Baseline clonality was found to be higher than that of age-matched healthy donors and was strongly correlated with circulating CD8+ T-cell counts.

The meaning of the sample's time point label: progressive disease on ibrutinib. For TCR beta library preparation, about 2.2 micrograms of genomic DNA were extracted from the cryopreserved PBMCs. Longitudinal blood samples from CLL patients on ibrutinib monotherapy were analyzed using high-throughput TCR beta sequencing. Patients were enrolled in a phase 2 open-label single-center ibrutinib monotherapy trial. The CDR3 runs 16 residues from the cysteine to the phenylalanine. The kept DNA is CDR3 alone, 48 bases in frame from the first base. V was cut back by 1 base and J by 4 bases, leaving a gap of 15 bases between them. The germline V gene specifies SGHRS as CDR1 and YFSETQ as CDR2. A MiSeq instrument was used for deep resolution sequencing, which targeted depths ranging from 1 in 1 million up to 1 in 200,000 T cells, with coverage averaging 10x for each clonotype. The immunoSEQ hsTCRB Kit was used to generate TCR beta libraries. From the authors' description of their analysis: Data were analyzed with ImmunoSEQ Data Assistant and ImmunoSEQ Analyzer, with V, D and J genes assigned per IMGT definitions. Clonality, which ranges from 0 to 1, was calculated by subtracting the normalized Shannon entropy of productive rearrangement frequencies from one. Only overrepresented clonotypes making up at least 0.05% of each patient's repertoire were included in the public clonotype analysis. Repertoires from approximately 12 age-matched healthy donors in immuneACCESS were used as clonality controls. The table comes from immuneACCESS by way of TCRdb, which keeps in-frame sequences with V and J called. Part of the clones is missing from these tables; in studies checked, under half for an unresolved V gene and the rest for unknown reasons. V, J and clone size reflect that table, while D and trimming were determined from the DNA. This sample is represented by 250,000 to 350,000 clones; around 76% of them were singletons. Jointly, the top ten make up around 5.3% of the sample.

This sequence originates from a human donor with chronic lymphocytic leukemia. The chain is encoded by TRBV5-1 joined to TRBJ2-1; there is no confident call for the D gene. The starting material was PBMCs, obtained at disease progression, from a patient treated with ibrutinib. The nucleotides read TGCGCCAGCAGCTTGACTCCTAACGCGGCGTACAATGAGCAGTTCTTC. Its protein reads: CASSLTPNAAYNEQFF.